These 10 T cell receptor beta chains were all obtained from the same sample, sequenced in a study of CD8+ T cells in alopecia areata (dated by TCRdb to between 2017 and 2018). What this sample's time point label stands for: around 22 weeks on oral tofacitinib. What this sample's treatment or condition label stands for: oral pan-JAK inhibitor, 5-10 mg twice daily. Library preparation was by the immunoSEQ multiplex PCR assay. For TCR sequencing, RNA was extracted from every sample and reverse transcribed into cDNA to serve as template. TCRdb limited this immuneACCESS table to in-frame rearrangements with V and J called. A share of clones is missing; checked studies link under half to unresolved V genes, and the rest is unexplained. Counted in this sample were around 270,000 clones; roughly 50% of them appeared once. The ten largest clones represent under 2% of the sample. The sequences come from CD4+ T cells sorted from blood, collected at week 24, from a patient treated with tofacitinib. The receptor source for this set is a human donor with alopecia areata.

The rearrangement joins TRBV9 to TRBJ2-3; 7 bases are a match to TRBD2. From germline, CDR1 is SGDLS and CDR2 YYNGEE. The CDR3 is 12 amino acids. J was trimmed by 8 bases and V by 3 bases; bases with no gene match: 3. DNA for the CDR3: TGTGCCAGCAGCGCAGCGGGACCTACGCAGTATTTT. It translates to CASSAAGPTQYF. The complete variable domain, with remaining parts taken from reference TRBV9 and TRBJ2-3, reads DSGVTQTPKHLITATGQRVTLRCSPRSGDLSVYWYQQSLDQGLQFLIQYYNGEERAKGNILERFSAQQFPDLHSELNLSSLELGDSALYFCASSAAGPTQYFGPGTRLTVL.

This clone was detected a few times. J is TRBJ2-1 and V is TRBV27; the match to TRBD2 covers 7 bases. CDR1 and CDR2 (germline): MNHEY, SMNVEV (reference sequence). CDR3 length: 18 amino acids. Trimming cost V 6 bases and J 9 bases; bases outside gene matches: 23. CDR3 DNA sequence: TGTGCCAGCAGCCTAGCCCCGAGCGGGGCCGGCCCCTCCCGTGAGCAGTTCTTC. It is translated as CASSLAPSGAGPSREQFF.

The chain links TRBV29-1 to TRBJ1-5; TRBD1 matches at 8 bases. This CDR3 region has 14 residues. V shed 6 bases and J 1 base; nucleotides not matched to a gene: 5. CDR1 is SQVTM, CDR2 ANQGSEA, per germline. The CDR3 loop is CSVTTGGSNQPQHF. Here the CDR3 DNA reads TGCAGCGTGACCACAGGGGGAAGCAATCAGCCCCAGCATTTT.

Only one count was recorded for this clone. The gene calls are TRBV27 and TRBJ1-1; TRBD1 might be the D (5 bases). The CDR3 totals 14 residues. CDR1 and CDR2 from the germline V gene are MNHEY and SMNVEV (reference sequence). V was clipped by 7 bases and J by 4 bases, with 16 bases between them. The DNA of the CDR3 is TGTGCCAGCAAGGGTCACGGGGGAGGCACTGAAGCTTTCTTT. Its protein product is CASKGHGGGTEAFF.

This clone was seen more than once but under ten times. V usage is TRBV2 and J usage is TRBJ2-4; the D is unclear. The V end was cut by 7 bases, the J end by 0 bases, with 7 bases between. This CDR3 spans 13 amino acids. From germline, CDR1 is SNHLY and CDR2 FYNNEI. CDR3 DNA: TGTGCCAGCACCAACAGAGCCAAAAACATTCAGTACTTC. Protein product: CASTNRAKNIQYF.

The gene calls are TRBV6-5 and TRBJ1-1, with D maybe TRBD1 (5 bases). This CDR3 spans 15 amino acids. V lost 5 bases and J 2 bases, leaving 15 bases between the germline ends. Germline values: CDR1 MNHEY, CDR2 SVGAGI. The CDR3: CASSRDLLSNTEAFF. For the CDR3, the DNA is TGTGCCAGCAGTAGGGACCTCTTATCCAACACTGAAGCTTTCTTT.

This chain links TRBV4-1 with TRBJ2-5; TRBD2 aligns across 11 bases. The CDR3 runs to 16 residues. V was pared by 4 bases and J by 2 bases, with 6 bases of the junction left unmatched. CDR1 MGHRA and CDR2 YSYEKL come from the germline V gene. The CDR3 loop reads CASSPILAGGQETQYF. The DNA for the CDR3 is TGCGCCAGCAGCCCGATCCTAGCGGGGGGACAAGAGACCCAGTACTTC.

This chain uses TRBV4-1 with TRBJ1-5, with TRBD1 matching over 9 bases. Germline assignment: CDR1 MGHRA and CDR2 YSYEKL. With 2 bases clipped from V and 5 bases from J, the junction kept 13 bases outside the gene matches. This CDR3 region has 18 residues. CDR3 bases: TGCGCCAGCAGCCAACCTTTATCCGGGACAGGGAGAGATCAGCCCCAGCATTTT. Its protein product is CASSQPLSGTGRDQPQHF.

The rearrangement uses TRBV30 and TRBJ1-1; D gene unclear. The V end was cut by 2 bases, the J end by 0 bases, with 13 bases between. CDR3 length equals 15 residues. In germline, CDR1 is GTSNPN, CDR2 SVGIG (reference sequence). CDR3 in amino acids: CAWSPRVGVNTEAFF. The CDR3 DNA reads as TGTGCCTGGAGTCCTCGGGTTGGGGTGAACACTGAAGCTTTCTTT.

The sample holds a few counts of this clone. The rearrangement joins TRBV30 to TRBJ1-1; tentatively, D is TRBD1 (6 bases). Trimming pared 0 bases from V and 5 bases from J, leaving 19 bases between. This CDR3 has 16 amino acids. The germline gives CDR1 GTSNPN, CDR2 SVGIG (reference sequence). The CDR3 DNA sequence: TGTGCCTGGAGTGTGGCAGGGGCTCCCTTTAGGACTGAAGCTTTCTTT. Translation gives CAWSVAGAPFRTEAFF.